A single sample is the source of the 3 T cell receptor beta chains below, sequenced in a study of blood T cell repertoires in COVID-19. The protocol was immunoSEQ multiplex PCR, while the TCRdb copy is restricted to in-frame clones and leaves out a portion. Of 200,000 to 250,000 clones in the sample, about 85% are singletons; the top ten hold about 3%. Sequencing input: peripheral blood. These receptors came from a man over 45 who had recovered from COVID-19.

This rearrangement joins TRBV19 to TRBJ1-1, with D possibly TRBD1 on 6 matching bases. Trimming took 6 bases from V and 5 from J, leaving 16 bases between them. Germline V lookup: CDR1 LNHDA, CDR2 SQIVND (reference sequence). This CDR3 is built from 14 residues. CDR3 protein: CASRETGRYTEAFF. The CDR3 DNA sequence: TGTGCCAGTAGGGAGACAGGAAGATATACTGAAGCTTTCTTT.

This chain joins TRBV19 and TRBJ1-1; TRBD1 is a possible D gene (6 bases). The CDR3 is 12 residues long. Germline V gives CDR1 LNHDA, CDR2 SQIVND (reference sequence). V lost 9 bases, J lost 5 bases, and 13 bases lay in between. This CDR3 reads CASSQTGTEAFF. The CDR3 nucleotides are TGTGCCAGCAGCCAAACAGGGACTGAAGCTTTCTTT.

The V call is TRBV7-9, the J call TRBJ2-2; D is uncertain. The V gene lost 5 bases and the J gene lost 4 bases, with 11 bases spanning the gap. The CDR3 sequence is 14 residues long. Germline CDR1 and CDR2: SEHNR and FQNEAQ (reference sequence). Here the CDR3 reads CASSPGWATGELFF. In DNA, the CDR3 is TGTGCCAGCAGCCCTGGATGGGCCACCGGGGAGCTGTTTTTT.